This T cell receptor beta chain was sequenced in a study of T cell responses to AZD1222 COVID-19 vaccine. The table came from immunoSEQ multiplex PCR; TCRdb's copy has only in-frame clones and leaves some out. The sample includes about 150,000 clones, roughly 93% of them seen just once. The germline V gene encodes CDR1 SGHVS and CDR2 FQNEAQ. Trimming pared 0 bases from V and 6 bases from J, leaving 10 bases between. The CDR3 has 14 residues. This TCR came from an adult in good health. The sequencing here drew on peripheral blood, taken on day 0 of AZD1222 vaccination. The chain carries TRBV7-8 and TRBJ2-3; D remains ambiguous. CDR3 sequence reads: CASSLAWPPDTQYF. Here the CDR3 DNA reads TGTGCCAGCAGCTTAGCTTGGCCTCCGGATACGCAGTATTTT.